Following are 10 T cell receptor beta chains from one sample sequenced in a study of blood T cell repertoires in COVID-19. Method: immunoSEQ multiplex PCR; TCRdb's copy keeps in-frame clones and lacks some. The table includes 140,000 or so clones, over 65% detected once. Sequences were obtained from peripheral blood. All receptors come from a man aged 45 to 65 with acute or convalescent COVID-19.

V gene TRBV27 combines with J gene TRBJ2-7; 10 bases map to TRBD1. From germline, CDR1 is MNHEY and CDR2 SMNVEV (reference sequence). After removal of 5 bases from V and 3 bases from J, the junction contained 10 bases not matched to a gene. The CDR3 runs to 16 residues. The DNA of the CDR3 is TGTGCCAGCAGTCCAGGGACAGGGGTCGGAGGCTACGAGCAGTACTTC. It encodes CASSPGTGVGGYEQYF.

The chain employs TRBV13 and TRBJ2-7, with 10 positions matching TRBD2. Germline-derived CDR1 and CDR2 are PRHDT and FYEKMQ (reference sequence). V shed 0 bases and J 0 bases; nucleotides not matched to a gene: 5. CDR3 length equals 17 residues. The CDR3 is CASSLGPGLASSYEQYF. The CDR3, as DNA: TGTGCCAGCAGCTTAGGACCGGGACTAGCGTCCTCCTACGAGCAGTACTTC.

The V call is TRBV5-1, the J call TRBJ2-3, with D possibly matching TRBD2 (6 bases). Germline CDR1 reads SGHRS; CDR2 reads YFSETQ. The ends were cut back, 8 bases at V and 2 bases at J, with 12 bases in the middle. The CDR3 covers 13 residues. CDR3 nucleotide sequence: TGCGCCAGTGGGACTCTACCCACAGATACGCAGTATTTT. Encoded protein: CASGTLPTDTQYF.

This chain connects TRBV19 to TRBJ1-6, with D hard to call. Germline V gives CDR1 LNHDA, CDR2 SQIVND (reference sequence). The length of the CDR3 is 13 residues. Deletions cut 7 bases from V and 7 bases from J, with 11 bases between. CDR3 DNA: TGTGCCAGTACCCCCGCCAGGAATTCACCCCTCCACTTT. The encoded protein is CASTPARNSPLHF.

The chain carries TRBV19 and TRBJ1-1; D is ambiguous. With 3 bases removed from V and 1 base from J, the gap between germline ends came to 12 bases. Germline V lookup: CDR1 LNHDA, CDR2 SQIVND (reference sequence). The CDR3 contains 15 residues. The CDR3 nucleotides read TGTGCCAGTAGTATTCGCGCCTTTAAGAACACTGAAGCTTTCTTT. It encodes CASSIRAFKNTEAFF.

This clone came up once. The V gene is TRBV9, the J gene TRBJ1-3; weak D call: TRBD1 (6 bases). The V gene's germline CDR1 is SGDLS and CDR2 YYNGEE. The CDR3 has 14 amino acids. Trimming took off 6 bases at V and 1 base at J, with 11 bases between the two ends. The CDR3 DNA reads as TGTGCCAGCAATACAGGGAATTCTGGAAACACCATATATTTT. Protein: CASNTGNSGNTIYF. Complete variable domain (other parts from reference TRBV9 and TRBJ1-3): DSGVTQTPKHLITATGQRVTLRCSPRSGDLSVYWYQQSLDQGLQFLIQYYNGEERAKGNILERFSAQQFPDLHSELNLSSLELGDSALYFCASNTGNSGNTIYFGEGSWLTVV.

The CDR3 nucleotides read TGTGCCAGCAGTGACAGGGGGTCTGGAAACACCATATATTTT. It translates to CASSDRGSGNTIYF. V is TRBV2 and J is TRBJ1-3, with TRBD1 identical over 7 bases. CDR3 size: 14 residues. J was trimmed by 1 base and V by 3 bases; bases with no gene match: 0. In germline, CDR1 is SNHLY, CDR2 FYNNEI.

The rearrangement uses TRBV6-5 and TRBJ2-4, with D uncertain. The CDR3 runs to 11 residues. The germline CDR1 and CDR2 sequences are MNHEY and SVGAGI. V dropped 6 bases and J dropped 7 bases, with 7 bases sitting between them. The CDR3 loop reads CASRAANIQYF. The DNA of the CDR3 is TGTGCCAGCAGGGCGGCGAACATTCAGTACTTC.

The chain recombines TRBV27 with TRBJ1-2; 8 positions agree with TRBD1. V dropped 3 bases and J dropped 6; count of bases not matched to a gene: 9. From germline, CDR1 is MNHEY and CDR2 SMNVEV (reference sequence). The CDR3 runs 15 residues. As DNA, the CDR3 is TGTGCCAGCAGTTTTGGACAGGGAAAGTATGATGGCTACACCTTC. Translating gives CASSFGQGKYDGYTF.

The chain links TRBV7-2 to TRBJ1-1; maybe TRBD1 (5 bases). This CDR3 has 15 amino acids. Trimming left V 6 bases short and J 0 bases short, with 14 bases between. Germline V gives CDR1 SGHTA, CDR2 FQGNSA. The CDR3, as DNA: TGTGCCAGCAGGCATAAGGGGATGGTGAACACTGAAGCTTTCTTT. Translating it yields CASRHKGMVNTEAFF.